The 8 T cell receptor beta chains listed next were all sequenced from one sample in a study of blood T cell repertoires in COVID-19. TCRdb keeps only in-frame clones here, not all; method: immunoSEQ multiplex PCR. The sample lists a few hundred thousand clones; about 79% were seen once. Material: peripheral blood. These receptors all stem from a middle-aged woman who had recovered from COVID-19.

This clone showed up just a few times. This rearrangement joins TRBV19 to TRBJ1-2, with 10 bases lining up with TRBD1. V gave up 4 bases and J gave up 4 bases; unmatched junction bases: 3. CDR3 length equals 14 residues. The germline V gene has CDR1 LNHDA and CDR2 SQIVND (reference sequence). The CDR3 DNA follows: TGTGCCAGTAGTAAAGGACAGGGGGGCTATGGCTACACCTTC. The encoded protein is CASSKGQGGYGYTF.

The CDR3 DNA reads TGCGCCAGCAGCCCAGAGTTGGGACAGGGTTTCGGTGAGCAGTTCTTC. This encodes CASSPELGQGFGEQFF. This chain uses TRBV4-1 with TRBJ2-1; 9 bases map to TRBD1. V lost 4 bases and J lost 9; bases outside the gene matches: 13. Germline CDR1 reads MGHRA; CDR2 reads YSYEKL. This CDR3 comprises 16 residues.

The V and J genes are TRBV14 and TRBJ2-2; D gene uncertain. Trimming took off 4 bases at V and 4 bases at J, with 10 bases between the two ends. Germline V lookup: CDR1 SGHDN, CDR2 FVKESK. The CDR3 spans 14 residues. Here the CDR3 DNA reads TGTGCCAGCAGCCTCTGGTCGGGCACCGGGGAGCTGTTTTTT. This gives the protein CASSLWSGTGELFF.

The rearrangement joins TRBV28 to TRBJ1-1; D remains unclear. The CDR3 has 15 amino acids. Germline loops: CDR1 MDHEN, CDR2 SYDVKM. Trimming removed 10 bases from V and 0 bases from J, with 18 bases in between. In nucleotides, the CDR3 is TGTGCCACCACGAATGCTGGTCAGTTGAACACTGAAGCTTTCTTT. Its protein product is CATTNAGQLNTEAFF.

Written as DNA, the CDR3 is TGTGCCAGCTCAATGGTACCGGGACTAGCGGGGGGTCTCCCCTACGAGCAGTACTTC. This gives the protein CASSMVPGLAGGLPYEQYF. The rearrangement joins TRBV18 to TRBJ2-7; 15 bases line up with TRBD2. V was clipped by 5 bases and J by 2 bases; unmatched bases: 13. This CDR3 is 19 amino acids long. Looked up from germline, CDR1 is KGHSH and CDR2 is LQKENI.

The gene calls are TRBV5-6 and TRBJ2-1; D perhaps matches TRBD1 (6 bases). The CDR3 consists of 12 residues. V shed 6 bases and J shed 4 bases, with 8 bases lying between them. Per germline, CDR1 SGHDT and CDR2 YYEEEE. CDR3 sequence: CASKQGYNEQFF. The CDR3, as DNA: TGTGCCAGCAAACAGGGTTACAATGAGCAGTTCTTC.

The CDR3: CASSPHDTPEAFF. The CDR3 DNA follows: TGTGCCAGCAGCCCACATGACACTCCTGAAGCTTTCTTT. The chain recombines TRBV7-9 with TRBJ1-1; D is unresolved. Between the trimmed V and J ends, which lost 5 bases and 6 bases, there was a span of 13 bases. This CDR3 spans 13 amino acids. Looked up from germline, CDR1 is SEHNR and CDR2 is FQNEAQ (reference sequence).

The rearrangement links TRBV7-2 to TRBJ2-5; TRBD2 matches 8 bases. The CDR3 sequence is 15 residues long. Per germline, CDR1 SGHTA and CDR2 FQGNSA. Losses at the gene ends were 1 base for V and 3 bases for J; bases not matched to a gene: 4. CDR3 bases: TGTGCCAGCAGCTTAGTTCGGGGGGGAAAAGAGACCCAGTACTTC. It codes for CASSLVRGGKETQYF.